This T cell receptor (beta chain) was captured in a study of T cell responses to AZD1222 COVID-19 vaccine. Trimming took 5 bases from V and 5 from J, leaving 18 bases between them. Germline V gene data show CDR1 as SEHNR and CDR2 as FQNEAQ (reference sequence). The CDR3 extends over 15 amino acids. Libraries were prepared by immunoSEQ multiplex PCR; TCRdb keeps only in-frame clonotypes and omits some of them. Of fewer than 120,000 clones in the sample, roughly four fifths are singletons; the top ten hold approximately 5%. The V gene is TRBV7-9, the J gene TRBJ2-5; D is tentatively TRBD1 or TRBD2 (6 bases each). Here the sequenced sample was peripheral blood, taken on day 0 of AZD1222 vaccination. This receptor was identified in an adult in good health. The chain's CDR3 is CASSPMGAEGETQYF. DNA for the CDR3: TGTGCCAGCAGCCCCATGGGGGCGGAGGGGGAGACCCAGTACTTC.